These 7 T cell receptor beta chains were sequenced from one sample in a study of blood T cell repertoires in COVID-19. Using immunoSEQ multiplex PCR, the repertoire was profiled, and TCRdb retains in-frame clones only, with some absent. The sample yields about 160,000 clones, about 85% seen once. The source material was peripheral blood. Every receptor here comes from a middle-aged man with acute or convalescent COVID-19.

The CDR3 here is CAWSLGQYNEQFF. As DNA, the CDR3 is TGTGCCTGGAGTTTGGGACAGTACAATGAGCAGTTCTTC. The V and J genes are TRBV30 and TRBJ2-1; 7 positions match TRBD1. The germline V gene encodes CDR1 GTSNPN and CDR2 SVGIG (reference sequence). V lost 2 bases to trimming and J lost 4 bases; unmatched junction nucleotides: 2. This CDR3 has 13 residues.

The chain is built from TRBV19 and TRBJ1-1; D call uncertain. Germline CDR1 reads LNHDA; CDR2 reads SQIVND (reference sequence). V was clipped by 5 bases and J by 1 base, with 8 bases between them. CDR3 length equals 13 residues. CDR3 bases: TGTGCCAGTAGTGACCGGGGGAACACTGAAGCTTTCTTT. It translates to CASSDRGNTEAFF.

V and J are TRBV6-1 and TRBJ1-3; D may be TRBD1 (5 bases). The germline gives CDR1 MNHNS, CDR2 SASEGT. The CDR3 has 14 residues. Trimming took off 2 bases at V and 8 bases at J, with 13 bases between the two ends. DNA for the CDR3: TGTGCCAGCAGTGAAAGGGTGGGGGGGTACACCATATATTTT. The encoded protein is CASSERVGGYTIYF.

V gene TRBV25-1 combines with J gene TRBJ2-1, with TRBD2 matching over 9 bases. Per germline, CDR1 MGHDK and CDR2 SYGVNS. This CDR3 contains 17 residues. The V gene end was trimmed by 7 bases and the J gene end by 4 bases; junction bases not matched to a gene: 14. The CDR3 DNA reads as TGTGCCAGCATGGCCAGCGGGGGGCCGGGAGTTTACAATGAGCAGTTCTTC. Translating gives CASMASGGPGVYNEQFF.

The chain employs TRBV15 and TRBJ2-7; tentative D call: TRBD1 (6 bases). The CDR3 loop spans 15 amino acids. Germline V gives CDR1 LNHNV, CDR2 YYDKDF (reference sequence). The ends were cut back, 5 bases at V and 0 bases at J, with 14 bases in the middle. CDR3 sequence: CATSGLTGTSYEQYF. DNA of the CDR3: TGTGCCACCAGCGGGCTCACAGGGACCTCCTACGAGCAGTACTTC.

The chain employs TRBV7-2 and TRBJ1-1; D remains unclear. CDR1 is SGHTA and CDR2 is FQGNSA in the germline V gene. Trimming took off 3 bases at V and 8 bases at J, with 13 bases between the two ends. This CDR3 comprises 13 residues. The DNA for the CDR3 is TGTGCCAGCAGCTTCCTAGTTGGGTCCGAAGCTTTCTTT. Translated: CASSFLVGSEAFF. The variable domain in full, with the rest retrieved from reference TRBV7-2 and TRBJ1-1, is GAGVSQSPSNKVTEKGKDVELRCDPISGHTALYWYRQSLGQGLEFLIYFQGNSAPDKSGLPSDRFSAERTGGSVSTLTIQRTQQEDSAVYLCASSFLVGSEAFFGQGTRLTVV.

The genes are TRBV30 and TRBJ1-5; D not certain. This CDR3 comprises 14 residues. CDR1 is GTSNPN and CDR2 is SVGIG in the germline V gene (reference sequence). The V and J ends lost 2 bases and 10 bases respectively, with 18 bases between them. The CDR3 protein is CAWSPGRGISPQHF. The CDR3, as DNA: TGTGCCTGGAGTCCCGGACGGGGAATCAGCCCCCAGCATTTT.